Listed below are T cell receptor beta chains from one sample, sequenced in a study of blood T cell repertoires in COVID-19. Generated by immunoSEQ multiplex PCR, the TCRdb table keeps only in-frame clones and is missing some. This table holds over 120,000 clones, 77% found once. The material sequenced was peripheral blood. The receptors derive from a woman between 50 and 59 years old with active or convalescent COVID-19. CDR3s include the opening cysteine and the closing phenylalanine or tryptophan. The order of the fields is J gene, D gene, V gene, clone size, CDR3 DNA, CDR3 protein. D genes are given only for firm matches. Size is omitted from some rows. Given values are once, few, many or a class for expanded clones.

>TRBJ2-7|TRBD2|TRBV5-5|.
TGTGCCAGCAGCTTTAGCGGGAGGGAATCCTACGAGCAGTACTTC
CASSFSGRESYEQYF
>TRBJ1-5|.|TRBV5-1|.
TGCGCCAGCAGCTTGGATGGTCGCGACAATCAGCCCCAGCATTTT
CASSLDGRDNQPQHF
>TRBJ2-1|.|TRBV6-6|.
TGTGCCAGCAGTTACCGGGGTGATGAGCAGTTCTTC
CASSYRGDEQFF
>TRBJ1-1|.|TRBV21-1|once
TGTGCCAGCAGCCGGGTACGCATGAACACTGAAGCTTTCTTT
CASSRVRMNTEAFF
>TRBJ1-5|.|TRBV9|.
TGTGCCAGCAGCGTAGAGGGGAATCTCAATCAGCCCCAGCATTTT
CASSVEGNLNQPQHF
>TRBJ2-6|.|TRBV25-1|.
TGTGCCAGCAGTAAAGTAGGGGTTGGGGCCAACGTCCTGACTTTC
CASSKVGVGANVLTF
>TRBJ1-1|.|TRBV7-9|.
TGTGCCAGCAGCGTCCCCCCGTCTGAAGCTTTCTTT
CASSVPPSEAFF
>TRBJ1-2|.|TRBV28|once
TGTGCCAGCAGTTTTCCCGGTAGGGGGGGCTACACCTTC
CASSFPGRGGYTF
>TRBJ1-1|.|TRBV7-9|once
TGTGCCAGCAGCACCGGACAGACTGAAGCTTTCTTT
CASSTGQTEAFF
>TRBJ2-5|TRBD2|TRBV19|.
TGTGCCAGTAGGCTGGGACTAGCGGGAGGGGACGAGACCCAGTACTTC
CASRLGLAGGDETQYF
>TRBJ1-1|.|TRBV18|.
TGTGCCACCCAGGCCGAAGGCGAAGCTTTCTTT
CATQAEGEAFF
>TRBJ1-1|TRBD1|TRBV19|.
TGTGCCAGTAGGACAGGGGACAGGAACACTGAAGCTTTCTTT
CASRTGDRNTEAFF
>TRBJ1-5|.|TRBV27|.
TGTGCCAGCAGACCTACAGGGAAGGTTGCAAATCAGCCCCAGCATTTT
CASRPTGKVANQPQHF
>TRBJ1-3|TRBD1|TRBV19|.
TGTGCCAGTAGTATCGGGACAGCTGGCCTCTCTGGAAACACCATATATTTT
CASSIGTAGLSGNTIYF
>TRBJ2-7|TRBD1|TRBV9|.
TGTGCCAGCAGCCCCCAGCTAACGGGACAGGGATTAAGCGAGCAGTACTTC
CASSPQLTGQGLSEQYF